The clone carrying this TCR beta chain has a handful of counts. The antigen remains unidentified. The data belong to a study of T cell repertoires in cytomegalovirus infection. Study-level background: Shared public TCR beta signatures pointed to both CMV infection and a matching HLA type. The study's findings and limits: HLA-C-restricted CMV-specific TCR beta clonotypes were dominant in the ex vivo response. CMV carriers with the relevant HLA were identified by cumulative public TCR beta family frequency.

TCRdb fed the reads into MiXCR, producing one record per CDR3 protein. Of 90,000 to 110,000 distinct CDR3 sequences listed, 25% to 35% are singletons. Here the sequenced sample was CD8+ T cells from cultured PBMCs, taken from culture after CMV antigen stimulation. The clonotype originates from a human donor in good health (CMV status not recorded). Some clones in this sample may be carry-over from other donors' samples.

The CDR3 bases are TGTGCCAGTAGTATAGCGGGACTAGCGTCCTACAATGAGCAGTTCTTC. It is translated as CASSIAGLASYNEQFF. The J gene is TRBJ2-1, the V gene TRBV19, with TRBD2 matching 10 bases. Germline V CDR1 and CDR2: LNHDA, SQIVND (reference sequence). Germline trimming cut 1 base from V and 1 base from J; bases unmatched to any gene: 1. CDR3 size: 16 residues.